The entry below gives a single T cell receptor beta chain sequence along with its context. Per the original data handling: Reference gene primer amplification in the assay estimated nucleated cell counts. Some clones are missing from TCRdb's copy, which holds only in-frame ones; the method was immunoSEQ multiplex PCR. From that table come the V and J calls and clone size; the DNA was used to work out D and trimming. The profile shows around 240,000 clones, around 84% of them singletons. The data belong to a study of blood T cell repertoires in COVID-19. As for the study in general: The origin of the acute and convalescent COVID-19 samples was the United States, Italy and Spain. The analysed material was cDNA or gDNA that came from T cells, B-cell-depleted T cells, or PBMCs.

Trimming removed 1 base at V and 7 bases at J, with 15 bases between. The germline gives CDR1 MDHEN, CDR2 SYDVKM. CDR3 size: 15 residues. V is TRBV28 and J is TRBJ2-3, with a tentative D call TRBD1 (7 bases). Sequenced sample: peripheral blood. The source of this sequence is a woman aged 35 to 49 who had recovered from COVID-19. The CDR3 nucleotides read TGTGCCAGCAGTTTATTTGGTTCAGGGGGGAATACGCAGTATTTT. The encoded protein is CASSLFGSGGNTQYF.